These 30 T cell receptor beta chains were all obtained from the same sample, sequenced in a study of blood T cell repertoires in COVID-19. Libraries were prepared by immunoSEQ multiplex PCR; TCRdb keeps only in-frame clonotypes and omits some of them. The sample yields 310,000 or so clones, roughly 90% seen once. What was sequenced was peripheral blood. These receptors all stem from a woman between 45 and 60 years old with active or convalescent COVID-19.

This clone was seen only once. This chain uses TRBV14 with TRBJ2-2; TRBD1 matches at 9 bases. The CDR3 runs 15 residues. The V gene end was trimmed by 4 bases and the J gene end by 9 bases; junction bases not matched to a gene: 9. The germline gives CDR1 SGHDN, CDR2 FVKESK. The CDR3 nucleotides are TGTGCCAGCAGCCTCGGGACAGGGAGTTTGCGGGAGCTGTTTTTT. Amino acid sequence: CASSLGTGSLRELFF.

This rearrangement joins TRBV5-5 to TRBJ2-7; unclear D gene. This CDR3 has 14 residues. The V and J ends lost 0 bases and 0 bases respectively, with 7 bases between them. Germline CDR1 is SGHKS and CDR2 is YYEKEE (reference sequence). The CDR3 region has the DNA TGTGCCAGCAGCTTGGATCCTAGCTCCTACGAGCAGTACTTC. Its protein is CASSLDPSSYEQYF.

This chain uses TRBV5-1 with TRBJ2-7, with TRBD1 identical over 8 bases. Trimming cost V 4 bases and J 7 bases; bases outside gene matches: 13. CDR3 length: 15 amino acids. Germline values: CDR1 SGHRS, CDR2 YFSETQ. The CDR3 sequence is CASSLSGQVAGEQYF. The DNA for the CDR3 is TGCGCCAGCAGCCTATCGGGACAGGTGGCAGGGGAGCAGTACTTC.

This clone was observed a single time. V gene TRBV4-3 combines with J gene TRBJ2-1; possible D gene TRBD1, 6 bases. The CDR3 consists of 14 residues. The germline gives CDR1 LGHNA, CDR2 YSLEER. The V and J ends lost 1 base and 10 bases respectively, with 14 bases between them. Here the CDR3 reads CASSQGLPGAEQFF. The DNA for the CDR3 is TGCGCCAGCAGCCAAGGCCTCCCAGGGGCCGAGCAGTTCTTC.

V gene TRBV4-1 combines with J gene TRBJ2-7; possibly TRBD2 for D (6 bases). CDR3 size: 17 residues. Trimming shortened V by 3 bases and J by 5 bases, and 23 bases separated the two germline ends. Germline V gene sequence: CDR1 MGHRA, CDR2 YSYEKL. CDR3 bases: TGCGCCAGCAGCCATCCCTCCGTACTAGCAATCGGCGACGAGCAGTACTTC. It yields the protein CASSHPSVLAIGDEQYF.

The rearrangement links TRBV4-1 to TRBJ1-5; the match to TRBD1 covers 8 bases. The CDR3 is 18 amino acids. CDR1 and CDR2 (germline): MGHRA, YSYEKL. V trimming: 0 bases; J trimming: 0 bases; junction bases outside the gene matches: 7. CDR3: CASSQEGQEYFSNQPQHF. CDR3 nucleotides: TGCGCCAGCAGCCAAGAGGGACAGGAGTATTTTAGCAATCAGCCCCAGCATTTT.

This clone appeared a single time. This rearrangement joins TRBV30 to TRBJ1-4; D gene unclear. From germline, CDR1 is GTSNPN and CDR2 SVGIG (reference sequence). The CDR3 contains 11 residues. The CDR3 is CAGGGNEKLFF. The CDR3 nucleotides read TGTGCGGGTGGAGGTAATGAAAAACTGTTTTTT.

This CDR3 reads CASSYSLSGATNTEAFF. CDR3 coding DNA: TGTGCCAGCAGTTACTCTCTCTCTGGGGCGACGAACACTGAAGCTTTCTTT. The V gene is TRBV6-2 or TRBV6-3, the J gene TRBJ1-1, with TRBD1 as a possible D gene (5 bases). The CDR3 is 17 amino acids. Germline V gene lookup returns CDR1 MNHEY and CDR2 SVGEGT. The germline V and J ends were trimmed by 0 bases and 1 base, with 15 bases remaining between them.

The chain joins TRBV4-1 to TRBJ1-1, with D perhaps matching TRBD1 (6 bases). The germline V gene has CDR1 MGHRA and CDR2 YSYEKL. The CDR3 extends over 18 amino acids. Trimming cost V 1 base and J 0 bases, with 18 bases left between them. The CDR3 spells CASSQVFGTKGLNTEAFF. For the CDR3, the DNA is TGCGCCAGCAGCCAAGTTTTTGGGACAAAGGGTCTGAACACTGAAGCTTTCTTT.

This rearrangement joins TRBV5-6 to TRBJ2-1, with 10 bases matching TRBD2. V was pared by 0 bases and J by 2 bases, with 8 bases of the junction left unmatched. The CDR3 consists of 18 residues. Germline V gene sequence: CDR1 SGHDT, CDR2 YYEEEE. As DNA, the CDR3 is TGTGCCAGCAGCTTGGAGGCTAGCGGGGGAACAGCCTACAATGAGCAGTTCTTC. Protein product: CASSLEASGGTAYNEQFF. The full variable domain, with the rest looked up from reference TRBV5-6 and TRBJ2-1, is DAGVTQSPTHLIKTRGQQVTLRCSPKSGHDTVSWYQQALGQGPQFIFQYYEEEERQRGNFPDRFSGHQFPNYSSELNVNALLLGDSALYLCASSLEASGGTAYNEQFFGPGTRLTVL.

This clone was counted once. As DNA, the CDR3 is TGTGCCAGCAGCCCGAGGACTGATAATTCACCCCTCCACTTT. Translating it yields CASSPRTDNSPLHF. The chain has TRBV11-2 and TRBJ1-6; D is undetermined. The CDR3 spans 14 residues. CDR1 and CDR2 from the germline V gene are SGHAT and FQNNGV. V gave up 5 bases and J gave up 5 bases, with 10 bases separating them.

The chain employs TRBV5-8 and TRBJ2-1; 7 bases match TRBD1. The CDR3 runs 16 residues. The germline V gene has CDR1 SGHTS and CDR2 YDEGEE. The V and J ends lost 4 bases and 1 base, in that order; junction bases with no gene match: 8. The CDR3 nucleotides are TGTGCCAGCAGCCTGGAGACAGGGTTATCCTACAATGAGCAGTTCTTC. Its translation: CASSLETGLSYNEQFF.

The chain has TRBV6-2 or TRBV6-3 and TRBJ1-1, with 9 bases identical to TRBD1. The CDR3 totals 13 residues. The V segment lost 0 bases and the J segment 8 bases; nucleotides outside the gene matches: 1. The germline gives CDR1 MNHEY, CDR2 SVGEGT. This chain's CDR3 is CASSYSTGGEAFF. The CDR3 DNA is TGTGCCAGCAGTTACTCGACAGGGGGAGAAGCTTTCTTT.

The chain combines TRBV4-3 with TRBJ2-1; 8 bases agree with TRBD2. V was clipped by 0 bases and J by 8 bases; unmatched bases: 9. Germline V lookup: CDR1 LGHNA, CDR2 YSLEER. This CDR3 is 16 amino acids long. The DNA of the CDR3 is TGCGCCAGCAGCCAAGAACTCAGCGGGAGTGGGTATGAGCAGTTCTTC. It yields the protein CASSQELSGSGYEQFF.

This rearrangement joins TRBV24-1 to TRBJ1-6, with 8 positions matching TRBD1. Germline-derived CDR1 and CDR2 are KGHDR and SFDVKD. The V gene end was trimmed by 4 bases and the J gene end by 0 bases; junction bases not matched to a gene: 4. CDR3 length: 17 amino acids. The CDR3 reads CATSDPDRDSYNSPLHF. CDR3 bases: TGTGCCACCAGTGACCCGGACAGGGACTCCTATAATTCACCCCTCCACTTT.

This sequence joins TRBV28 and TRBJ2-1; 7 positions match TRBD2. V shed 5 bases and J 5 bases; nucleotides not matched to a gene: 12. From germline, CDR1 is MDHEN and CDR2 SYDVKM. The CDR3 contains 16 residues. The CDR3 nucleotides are TGTGCCAGCAGTCCACGACGGCGGGAGTACAACAATGAGCAGTTCTTC. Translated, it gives CASSPRRREYNNEQFF.

The CDR3 sequence: CASSPETATNYGYTF. The CDR3 coding sequence is TGTGCCAGCAGTCCAGAGACAGCCACTAACTATGGCTACACCTTC. The chain couples TRBV4-2 to TRBJ1-2, with D maybe TRBD1 (5 bases). Trimming left V 6 bases short and J 0 bases short, with 14 bases between. Germline values: CDR1 LGHNA, CDR2 YNFKEQ. CDR3 length: 15 residues.

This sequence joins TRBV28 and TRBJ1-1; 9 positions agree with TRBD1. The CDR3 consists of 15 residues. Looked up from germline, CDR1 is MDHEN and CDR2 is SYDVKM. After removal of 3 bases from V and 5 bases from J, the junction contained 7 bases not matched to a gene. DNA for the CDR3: TGTGCCAGCAGTTTGGGGGACAGGGACGCGACTGAAGCTTTCTTT. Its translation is CASSLGDRDATEAFF.

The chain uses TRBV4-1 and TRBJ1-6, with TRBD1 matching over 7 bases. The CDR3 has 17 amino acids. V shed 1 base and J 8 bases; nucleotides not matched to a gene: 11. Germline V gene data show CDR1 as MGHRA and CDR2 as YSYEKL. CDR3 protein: CASSQAYETGNDSPLHF. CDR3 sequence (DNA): TGCGCCAGCAGCCAAGCGTACGAGACAGGGAACGATTCACCCCTCCACTTT.

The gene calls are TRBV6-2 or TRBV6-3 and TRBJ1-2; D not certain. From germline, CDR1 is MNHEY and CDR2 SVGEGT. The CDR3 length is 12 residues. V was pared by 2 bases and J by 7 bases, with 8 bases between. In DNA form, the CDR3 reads TGTGCCAGCAGTTACAGCTCCGCTGGCTACACCTTC. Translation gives CASSYSSAGYTF.

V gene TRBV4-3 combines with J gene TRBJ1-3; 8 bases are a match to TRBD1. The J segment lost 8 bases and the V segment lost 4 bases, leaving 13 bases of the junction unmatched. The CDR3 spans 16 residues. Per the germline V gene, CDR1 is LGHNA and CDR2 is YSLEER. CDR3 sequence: CASSPDSSGTGDTIYF. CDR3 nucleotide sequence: TGCGCCAGCAGCCCTGACTCTTCCGGGACAGGCGACACCATATATTTT.

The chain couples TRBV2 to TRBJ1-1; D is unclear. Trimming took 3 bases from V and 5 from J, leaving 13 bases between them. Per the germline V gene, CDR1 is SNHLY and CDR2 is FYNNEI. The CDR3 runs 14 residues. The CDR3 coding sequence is TGTGCCAGCAGTGAGTACAGCACATTGACTGAAGCTTTCTTT. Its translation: CASSEYSTLTEAFF.

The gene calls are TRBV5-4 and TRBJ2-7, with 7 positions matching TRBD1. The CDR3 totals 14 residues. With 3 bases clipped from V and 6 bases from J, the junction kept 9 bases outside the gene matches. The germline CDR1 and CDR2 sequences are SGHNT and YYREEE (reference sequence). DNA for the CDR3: TGTGCCAGCAGCTCCGGGACAGCATCGGGCGAGCAGTACTTC. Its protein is CASSSGTASGEQYF.

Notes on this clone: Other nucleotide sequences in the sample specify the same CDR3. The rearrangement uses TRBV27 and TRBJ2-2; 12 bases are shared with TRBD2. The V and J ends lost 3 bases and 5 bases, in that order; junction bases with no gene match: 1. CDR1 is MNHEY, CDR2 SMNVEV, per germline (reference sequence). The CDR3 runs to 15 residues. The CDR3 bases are TGTGCCAGCAGTTTCGGGACTAGCGGGACCGGGGAGCTGTTTTTT. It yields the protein CASSFGTSGTGELFF.

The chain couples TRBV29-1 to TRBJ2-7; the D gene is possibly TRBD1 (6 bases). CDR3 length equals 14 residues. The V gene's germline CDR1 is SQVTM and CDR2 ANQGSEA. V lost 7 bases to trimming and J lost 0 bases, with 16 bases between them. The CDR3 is CSARSRTASYEQYF. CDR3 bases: TGCAGCGCCCGATCTCGGACAGCCTCCTACGAGCAGTACTTC.

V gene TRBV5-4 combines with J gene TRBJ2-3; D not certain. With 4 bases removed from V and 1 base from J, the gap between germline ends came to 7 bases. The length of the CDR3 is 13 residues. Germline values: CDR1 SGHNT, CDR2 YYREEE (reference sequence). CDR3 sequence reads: CASSLTGTDTQYF. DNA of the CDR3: TGTGCCAGCAGCCTCACTGGCACAGATACGCAGTATTTT. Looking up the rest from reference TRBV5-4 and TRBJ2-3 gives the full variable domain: ETGVTQSPTHLIKTRGQQVTLRCSSQSGHNTVSWYQQALGQGPQFIFQYYREEENGRGNFPPRFSGLQFPNYSSELNVNALELDDSALYLCASSLTGTDTQYFGPGTRLTVL.

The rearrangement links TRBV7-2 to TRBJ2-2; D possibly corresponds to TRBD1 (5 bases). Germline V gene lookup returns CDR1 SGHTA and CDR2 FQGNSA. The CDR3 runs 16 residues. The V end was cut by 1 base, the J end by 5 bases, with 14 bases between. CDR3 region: CASSLEVPRVTGELFF. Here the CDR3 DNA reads TGTGCCAGCAGCTTAGAGGTGCCCAGGGTTACCGGGGAGCTGTTTTTT.

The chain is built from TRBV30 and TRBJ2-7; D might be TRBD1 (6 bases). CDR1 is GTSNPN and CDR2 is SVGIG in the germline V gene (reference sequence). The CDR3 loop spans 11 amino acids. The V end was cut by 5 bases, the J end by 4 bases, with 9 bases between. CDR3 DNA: TGTGCCTGGGGAACAGGGTACGAGCAGTACTTC. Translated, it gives CAWGTGYEQYF.

The CDR3 DNA is TGTGCCAGTAGTGGGTTTGGACAGTTGGGCCCCGGGGAGCTGTTTTTT. Amino acid sequence: CASSGFGQLGPGELFF. The J gene is TRBJ2-2, the V gene TRBV19; the D gene is possibly TRBD1 (6 bases). Trimming cost V 5 bases and J 6 bases, with 19 bases left between them. CDR3 length equals 16 residues. Germline V CDR1 and CDR2: LNHDA, SQIVND (reference sequence).

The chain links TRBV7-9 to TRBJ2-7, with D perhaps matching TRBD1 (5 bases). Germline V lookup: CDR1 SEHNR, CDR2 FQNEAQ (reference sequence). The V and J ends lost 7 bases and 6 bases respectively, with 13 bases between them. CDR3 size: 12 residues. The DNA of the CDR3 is TGTGCCAGCACCACAGGTTCGGTCGAGCAGTACTTC. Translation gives CASTTGSVEQYF.